This T cell receptor beta chain was sequenced in a study of cytomegalovirus exposure and HLA in healthy donors. This CDR3 has 13 amino acids. Germline assignment: CDR1 SGHAT and CDR2 FQDESV (reference sequence). V gave up 6 bases and J gave up 6 bases; unmatched junction bases: 4. Vbeta (60) and Jbeta (13) primers were used in the PCR. Sequencing was performed with immunoSEQ multiplex PCR; in TCRdb, only in-frame clones are kept and a portion is missing. The sample has around 150,000 clones, about three quarters seen once; the top ten hold roughly 0.7%. This chain connects TRBV11-1 to TRBJ2-7; 11 bases fit TRBD2. The receptor's source is a male donor in good health and CMV-seronegative. Sequencing input: PBMCs. CDR3 sequence: CASSSGTSGEQYF. CDR3 bases: TGTGCCAGCAGTTCCGGGACTAGCGGCGAGCAGTACTTC.